Listed below are T cell receptor beta chains from one sample, sequenced in a study of patients and donors after allogeneic stem cell transplantation. From the RT-PCR reads, TCRdb called clonotypes with MiXCR, one entry per CDR3 protein. The table includes 190,000 or so distinct CDR3 sequences, around 40% detected once. The sample comprised blood, either unsorted or a sorted T cell fraction (not recorded which). The receptors originated from a human donor who was either an allogeneic HSCT recipient or a stem cell or donor lymphocyte infusion donor (not recorded which). It is not recorded whose cells these are; they may come from a transplant donor. The CDR3 runs from the conserved cysteine through the conserved F or W. A D gene is named only where the DNA matches it firmly.

D: .
V: TRBV7-2
J: TRBJ1-4
length: 15
CDR3: CASTQSGLSNEKLFF

D: .
V: TRBV12-3/TRBV12-4
J: TRBJ1-5
length: 14
CDR3: CASSLAHGNQPQHF

D: .
V: TRBV7-3
J: TRBJ2-1
length: 19
CDR3: CASSLNSRVLTGSYNEQFF

D: .
V: TRBV29-1
J: TRBJ2-3
length: 14
CDR3: CSVEGRVATDTQYF

D: .
V: TRBV20-1
J: TRBJ1-1
length: 11
CDR3: CSAWRNTEAFF

D: .
V: TRBV16
J: TRBJ1-1
length: 14
CDR3: CASNHKQEDTEAFF

D: .
V: TRBV7-2
J: TRBJ1-2
length: 14
CDR3: CASSFTAVNYGYTF

D: .
V: TRBV7-6
J: TRBJ2-1
length: 15
CDR3: CASSFGQGLYNEQFF

D: .
V: TRBV20-1
J: TRBJ1-5
length: 15
CDR3: CSASAMGGIDQPQHF

D: .
V: TRBV7-3
J: TRBJ1-2
length: 13
CDR3: CASSPGRDYGYTF

D: .
V: TRBV7-2
J: TRBJ2-2
length: 17
CDR3: CASSLEGQSLNTGELFF

D: .
V: TRBV7-9
J: TRBJ1-5
length: 13
CDR3: CASSLASSRPQHF

D: .
V: TRBV5-5
J: TRBJ1-4
length: 16
CDR3: CASSLGLLATNEKLFF